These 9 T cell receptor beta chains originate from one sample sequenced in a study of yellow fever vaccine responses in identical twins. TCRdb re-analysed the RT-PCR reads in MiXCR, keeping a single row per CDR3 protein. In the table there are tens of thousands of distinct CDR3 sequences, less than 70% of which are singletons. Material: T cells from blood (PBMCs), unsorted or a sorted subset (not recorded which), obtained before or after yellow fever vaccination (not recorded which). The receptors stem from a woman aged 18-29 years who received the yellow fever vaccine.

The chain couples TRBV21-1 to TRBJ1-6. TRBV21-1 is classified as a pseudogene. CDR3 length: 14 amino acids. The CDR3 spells CASSKLKDNSPLHF. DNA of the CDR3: TGTGCCAGCAGCAAATTGAAAGATAATTCACCCCTCCACTTT.

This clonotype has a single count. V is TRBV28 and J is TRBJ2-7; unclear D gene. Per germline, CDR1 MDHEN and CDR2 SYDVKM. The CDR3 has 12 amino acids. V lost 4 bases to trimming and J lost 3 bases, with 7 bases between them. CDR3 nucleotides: TGTGCCAGCAGTTACGACGGCTACGAGCAGTACTTC. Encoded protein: CASSYDGYEQYF.

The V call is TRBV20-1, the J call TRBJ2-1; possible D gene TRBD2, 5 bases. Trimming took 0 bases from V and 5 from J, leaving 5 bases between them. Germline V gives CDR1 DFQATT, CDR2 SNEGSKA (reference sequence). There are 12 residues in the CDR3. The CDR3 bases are TGCAGTGCTAGAGACGGGAACAATGAGCAGTTCTTC. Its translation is CSARDGNNEQFF.

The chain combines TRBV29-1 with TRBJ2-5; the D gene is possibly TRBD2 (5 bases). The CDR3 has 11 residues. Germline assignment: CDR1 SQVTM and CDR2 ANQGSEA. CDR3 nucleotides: TGCGGGCTAGCTCAATTCGAGACCCAGTACTTC. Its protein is CGLAQFETQYF.

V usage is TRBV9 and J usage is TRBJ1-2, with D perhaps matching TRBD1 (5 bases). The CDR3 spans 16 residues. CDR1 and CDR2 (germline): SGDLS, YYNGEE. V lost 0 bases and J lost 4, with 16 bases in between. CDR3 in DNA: TGTGCCAGCAGCGTAGGTGGCAGCGGGACCATCTATGGCTACACCTTC. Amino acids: CASSVGGSGTIYGYTF.

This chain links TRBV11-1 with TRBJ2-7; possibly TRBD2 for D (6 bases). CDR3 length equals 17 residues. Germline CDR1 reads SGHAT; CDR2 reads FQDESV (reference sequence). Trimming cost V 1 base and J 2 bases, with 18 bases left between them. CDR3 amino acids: CASSLVYGGGITYEQYF. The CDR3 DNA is TGTGCCAGCAGCTTAGTTTATGGCGGCGGGATCACCTACGAGCAGTACTTC.

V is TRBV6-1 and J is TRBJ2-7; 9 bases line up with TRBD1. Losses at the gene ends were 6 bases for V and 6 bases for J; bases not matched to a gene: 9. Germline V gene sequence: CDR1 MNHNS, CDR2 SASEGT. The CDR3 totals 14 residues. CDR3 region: CASSPTGGSLEQYV. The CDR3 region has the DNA TGTGCCAGCAGCCCGACAGGGGGATCTCTCGAGCAGTACGTC.

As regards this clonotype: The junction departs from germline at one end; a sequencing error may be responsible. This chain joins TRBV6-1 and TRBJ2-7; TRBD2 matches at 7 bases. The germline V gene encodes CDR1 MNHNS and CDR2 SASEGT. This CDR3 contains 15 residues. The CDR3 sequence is CASSEASGDSYEQYF. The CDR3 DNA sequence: TGTGCCAGCAGCGAAGCTAGCGGTGACTCCTACGAGCAGTACTTC.

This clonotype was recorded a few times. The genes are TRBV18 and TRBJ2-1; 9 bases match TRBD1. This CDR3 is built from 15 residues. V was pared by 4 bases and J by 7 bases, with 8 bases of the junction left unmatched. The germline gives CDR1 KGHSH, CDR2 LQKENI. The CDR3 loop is CASSQNTGGINEQFF. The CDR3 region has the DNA TGTGCCAGCTCACAAAACACAGGGGGCATTAATGAGCAGTTCTTC.